This T cell receptor beta chain was captured by sequencing in a study of long-term antiretroviral therapy in people with HIV. The CDR3 runs to 14 residues. Germline assignment: CDR1 GTSNPN and CDR2 SVGIG (reference sequence). V was shortened by 4 bases and J by 3 bases, with 13 bases between the two germline ends. Sequencing relied on immunoSEQ assay v3.0, run at survey level. TCRdb's copy holds only in-frame clones and misses some; the assay was immunoSEQ multiplex PCR. Among roughly 25,000 clones listed, over 75% were seen once. The specimen was unsorted PBMCs, collected 1.1 years before starting antiretroviral therapy. This receptor was obtained from a woman in her 30s with HIV. The J gene is TRBJ1-3, the V gene TRBV30; TRBD1 is a possible D gene (5 bases). CDR3 sequence (DNA): TGTGCCTGGACCTTAAGGGGAAGTGGAAACACCATATATTTT. Its translation: CAWTLRGSGNTIYF.